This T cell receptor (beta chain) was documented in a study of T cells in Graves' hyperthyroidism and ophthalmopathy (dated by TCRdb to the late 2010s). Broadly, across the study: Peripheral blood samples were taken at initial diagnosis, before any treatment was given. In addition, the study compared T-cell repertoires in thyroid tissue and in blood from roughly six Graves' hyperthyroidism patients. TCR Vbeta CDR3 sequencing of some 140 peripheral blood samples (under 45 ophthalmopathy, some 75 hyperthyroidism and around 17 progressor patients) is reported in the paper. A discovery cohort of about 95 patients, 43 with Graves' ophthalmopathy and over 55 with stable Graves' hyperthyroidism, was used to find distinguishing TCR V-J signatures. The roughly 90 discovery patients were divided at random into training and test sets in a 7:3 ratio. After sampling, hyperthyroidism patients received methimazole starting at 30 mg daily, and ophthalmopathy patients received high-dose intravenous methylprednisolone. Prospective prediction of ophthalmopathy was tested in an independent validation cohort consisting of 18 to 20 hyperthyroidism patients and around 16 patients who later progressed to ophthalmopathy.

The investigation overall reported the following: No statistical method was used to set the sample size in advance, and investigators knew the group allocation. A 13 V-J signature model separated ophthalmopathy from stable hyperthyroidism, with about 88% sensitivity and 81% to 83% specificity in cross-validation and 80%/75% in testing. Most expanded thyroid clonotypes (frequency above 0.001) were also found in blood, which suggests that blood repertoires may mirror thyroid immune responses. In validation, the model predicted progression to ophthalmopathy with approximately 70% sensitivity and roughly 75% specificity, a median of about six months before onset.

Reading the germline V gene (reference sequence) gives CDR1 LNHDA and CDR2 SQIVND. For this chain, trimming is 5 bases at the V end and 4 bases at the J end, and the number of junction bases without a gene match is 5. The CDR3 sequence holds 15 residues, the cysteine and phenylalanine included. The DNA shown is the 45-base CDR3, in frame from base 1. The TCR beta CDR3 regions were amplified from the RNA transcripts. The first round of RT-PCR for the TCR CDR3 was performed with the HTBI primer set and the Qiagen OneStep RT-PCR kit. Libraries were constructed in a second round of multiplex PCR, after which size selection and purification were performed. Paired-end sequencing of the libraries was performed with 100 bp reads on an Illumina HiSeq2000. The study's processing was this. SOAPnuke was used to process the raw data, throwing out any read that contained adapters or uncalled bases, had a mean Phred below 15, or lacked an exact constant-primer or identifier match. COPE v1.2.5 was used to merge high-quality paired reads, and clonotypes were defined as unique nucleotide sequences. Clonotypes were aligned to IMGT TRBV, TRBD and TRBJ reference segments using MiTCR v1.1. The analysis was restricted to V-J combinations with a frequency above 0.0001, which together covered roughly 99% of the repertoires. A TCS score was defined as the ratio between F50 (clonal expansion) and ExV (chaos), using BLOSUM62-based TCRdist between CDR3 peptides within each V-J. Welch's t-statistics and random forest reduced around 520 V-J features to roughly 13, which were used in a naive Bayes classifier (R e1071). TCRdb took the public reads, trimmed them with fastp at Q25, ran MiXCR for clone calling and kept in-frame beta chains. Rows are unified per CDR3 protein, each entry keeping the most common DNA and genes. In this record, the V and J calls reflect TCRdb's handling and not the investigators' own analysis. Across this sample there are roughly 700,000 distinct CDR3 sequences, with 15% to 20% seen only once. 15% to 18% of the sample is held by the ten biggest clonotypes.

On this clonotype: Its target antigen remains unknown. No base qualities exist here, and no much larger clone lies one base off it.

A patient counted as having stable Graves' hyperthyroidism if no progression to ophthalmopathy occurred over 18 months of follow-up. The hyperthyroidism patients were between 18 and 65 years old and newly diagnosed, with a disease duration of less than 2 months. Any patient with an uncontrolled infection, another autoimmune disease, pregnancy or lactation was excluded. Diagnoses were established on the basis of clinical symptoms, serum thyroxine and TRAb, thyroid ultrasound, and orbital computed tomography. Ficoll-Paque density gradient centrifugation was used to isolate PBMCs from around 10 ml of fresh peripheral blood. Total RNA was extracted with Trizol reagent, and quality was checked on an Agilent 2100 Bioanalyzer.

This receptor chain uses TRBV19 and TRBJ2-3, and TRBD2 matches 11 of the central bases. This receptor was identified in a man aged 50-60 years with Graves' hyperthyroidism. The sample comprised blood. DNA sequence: TGTGCCAGTAGTGACTTAGCGGGAGGGCCAGATACGCAGTATTTT. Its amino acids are CASSDLAGGPDTQYF. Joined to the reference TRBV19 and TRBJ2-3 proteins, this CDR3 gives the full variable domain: DGGITQSPKYLFRKEGQNVTLSCEQNLNHDAMYWYRQDPGQGLRLIYYSQIVNDFQKGDIAEGYSVSREKKESFPLTVTSAQKNPTAFYLCASSDLAGGPDTQYFGPGTRLTVL.